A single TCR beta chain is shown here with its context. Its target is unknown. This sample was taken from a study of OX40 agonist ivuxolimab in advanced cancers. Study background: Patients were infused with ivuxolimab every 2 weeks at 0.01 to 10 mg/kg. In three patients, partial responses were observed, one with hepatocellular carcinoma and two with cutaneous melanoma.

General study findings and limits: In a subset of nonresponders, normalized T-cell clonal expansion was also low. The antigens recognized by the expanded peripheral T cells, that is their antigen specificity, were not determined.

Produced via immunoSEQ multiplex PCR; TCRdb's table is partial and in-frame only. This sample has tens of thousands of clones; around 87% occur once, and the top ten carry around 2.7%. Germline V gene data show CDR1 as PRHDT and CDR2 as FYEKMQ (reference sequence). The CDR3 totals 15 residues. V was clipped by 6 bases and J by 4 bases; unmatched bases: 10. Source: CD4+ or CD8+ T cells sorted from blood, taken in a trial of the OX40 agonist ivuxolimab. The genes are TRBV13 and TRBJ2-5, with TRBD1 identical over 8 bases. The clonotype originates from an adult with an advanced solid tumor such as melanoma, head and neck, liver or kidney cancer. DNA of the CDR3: TGTGCCAGCAGTTCGAGAACAGGGGGGCGAGAGACCCAGTACTTC. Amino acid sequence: CASSSRTGGRETQYF.